This passage covers 31 T cell receptor beta chains from one sample sequenced in a study of T cell responses to AZD1222 COVID-19 vaccine. Produced via immunoSEQ multiplex PCR; TCRdb's table is partial and in-frame only. This sample has 120,000 to 150,000 clones; around 89% occur once, and the top ten carry about 14%. The sample here was peripheral blood, taken on day 0 of AZD1222 vaccination. These receptors were taken from an adult in good health.

The chain couples TRBV29-1 to TRBJ1-1; the D gene is possibly TRBD1 (5 bases). V was clipped by 6 bases and J by 6 bases, with 14 bases between them. The CDR3 spans 12 residues. Germline V gives CDR1 SQVTM, CDR2 ANQGSEA. The CDR3 loop reads CSVRGGGPEAFF. The CDR3 nucleotides read TGCAGCGTAAGGGGAGGCGGACCTGAAGCTTTCTTT.

The rearrangement uses TRBV6-5 and TRBJ1-3; D remains ambiguous. This CDR3 is 14 amino acids long. Trimming removed 4 bases at V and 0 bases at J, with 7 bases between. Germline lookup yields CDR1 MNHEY and CDR2 SVGAGI. The CDR3 sequence: CASSSRSSGNTIYF. CDR3 sequence (DNA): TGTGCCAGCAGTTCTAGGAGCTCTGGAAACACCATATATTTT.

Only a few counts were recorded for this clone. The chain couples TRBV9 to TRBJ2-2; D unresolved. The CDR3 covers 13 residues. Germline CDR1 reads SGDLS; CDR2 reads YYNGEE. V shed 2 bases and J shed 6 bases, with 8 bases lying between them. Here the CDR3 reads CASSVAVPGELFF. The DNA of the CDR3 is TGTGCCAGCAGCGTTGCCGTTCCCGGGGAGCTGTTTTTT.

This rearrangement joins TRBV6-5 to TRBJ2-6, with unresolved D. V lost 1 base and J 1 base, leaving 5 bases between the germline ends. This CDR3 comprises 15 residues. From germline, CDR1 is MNHEY and CDR2 SVGAGI. The CDR3 loop is CASSYWVSGANVLTF. In DNA, the CDR3 is TGTGCCAGCAGTTACTGGGTTTCTGGGGCCAACGTCCTGACTTTC.

This clone was counted once. V is TRBV27 and J is TRBJ1-2; D possibly corresponds to TRBD1 (6 bases). Germline assignment: CDR1 MNHEY and CDR2 SMNVEV (reference sequence). The CDR3 contains 14 residues. V gave up 2 bases and J gave up 8 bases, with 15 bases separating them. The CDR3 DNA sequence: TGTGCCAGCAGTTTAGACTCCCGCAGGGGCGGCTACACCTTC. It yields the protein CASSLDSRRGGYTF.

V is TRBV3-1 (or the pseudogene TRBV3-2) and J is TRBJ1-5; weak D call: TRBD1 (5 bases). The CDR3 is 14 amino acids. Germline V gene data show CDR1 as LGHDT and CDR2 as YNNKEL (reference sequence). Trimming took off 1 base at V and 6 bases at J, with 10 bases between the two ends. CDR3 in DNA: TGTGCCAGCAGCCAAGCCGCCGGGGGTCAGCCCCAGCATTTT. This translates into CASSQAAGGQPQHF.

V and J are TRBV2 and TRBJ1-2, with D uncertain. The CDR3 totals 15 residues. CDR1 is SNHLY and CDR2 is FYNNEI in the germline V gene. V was clipped by 0 bases and J by 1 base, with 9 bases between them. The CDR3 coding sequence is TGTGCCAGCAGTGAAGCATCAGCGGGTAACTATGGCTACACCTTC. This codes for CASSEASAGNYGYTF.

This chain joins TRBV5-1 and TRBJ1-6; D may be TRBD1 (5 bases). V gave up 0 bases and J gave up 5 bases, with 12 bases separating them. In germline, CDR1 is SGHRS, CDR2 YFSETQ. This CDR3 has 16 residues. CDR3 sequence reads: CASSLGQSANNSPLHF. The CDR3 coding sequence is TGCGCCAGCAGCTTGGGACAGTCCGCGAATAATTCACCCCTCCACTTT.

A few counts support this clone. The rearrangement uses TRBV19 and TRBJ1-2; D remains ambiguous. Trimming took off 3 bases at V and 2 bases at J, with 13 bases between the two ends. This CDR3 comprises 15 residues. Germline CDR1 and CDR2: LNHDA and SQIVND (reference sequence). The CDR3: CASSIKLRANYGYTF. CDR3 DNA: TGTGCCAGTAGTATTAAACTTAGGGCCAACTATGGCTACACCTTC.

The genes are TRBV5-4 and TRBJ2-5; 8 bases map to TRBD2. The germline V gene encodes CDR1 SGHNT and CDR2 YYREEE (reference sequence). The CDR3 is 15 amino acids. Losses at the gene ends were 4 bases for V and 5 bases for J; bases not matched to a gene: 10. The CDR3 nucleotides read TGTGCCAGCAGCCCCCGGGGGGGCCGTGAGGAGACCCAGTACTTC. Protein: CASSPRGGREETQYF.

CDR3 nucleotides: TGTGCCAGCAAGTGGGGCAGTACCAACTATGGCTACACCTTC. Its protein is CASKWGSTNYGYTF. This chain joins TRBV27 and TRBJ1-2; tentatively, D is TRBD1 (5 bases). Germline-derived CDR1 and CDR2 are MNHEY and SMNVEV (reference sequence). V lost 7 bases and J 2 bases, leaving 14 bases between the germline ends. This CDR3 contains 14 residues.

J is TRBJ1-1 and V is TRBV7-3; a weak D match, TRBD1 (5 bases). The V end was cut by 5 bases, the J end by 3 bases, with 16 bases between. Germline CDR1 and CDR2: SGHTA and FQGTGA. The CDR3 has 15 residues. The DNA of the CDR3 is TGTGCCAGCAGCCGGAGGCCCGGGGGGGACACTGAAGCTTTCTTT. Its translation is CASSRRPGGDTEAFF.

V and J are TRBV5-1 and TRBJ2-7, with D possibly being TRBD1 (5 bases). This CDR3 contains 15 residues. From germline, CDR1 is SGHRS and CDR2 YFSETQ. The ends were cut back, 1 base at V and 3 bases at J, with 14 bases in the middle. CDR3 region: CASSLLAGGHYEQYF. The DNA for the CDR3 is TGCGCCAGCAGCTTGTTGGCAGGCGGACACTACGAGCAGTACTTC.

The chain couples TRBV10-3 to TRBJ2-7; D is unresolved. Germline loops: CDR1 ENHRY, CDR2 SYGVKD. Deletions cut 3 bases from V and 7 bases from J, with 16 bases between. The CDR3 has 14 amino acids. CDR3 in amino acids: CAISDSGRTPEQYF. As DNA, the CDR3 is TGTGCCATCAGTGATAGTGGCAGAACCCCGGAGCAGTACTTC.

The chain employs TRBV6-6 and TRBJ1-2; TRBD1 aligns across 11 bases. CDR1 and CDR2 from the germline V gene are MNHNY and SVGAGI (reference sequence). CDR3 length equals 15 residues. The ends lost 2 bases at V and 4 bases at J; junction bases unmatched: 3. The CDR3 loop is CASSYIGQGAYGYTF. The CDR3, as DNA: TGTGCCAGCAGTTACATCGGACAGGGGGCCTATGGCTACACCTTC.

This clone was detected only a few times. This chain connects TRBV1 to TRBJ2-5; the DNA was not used to check the table's D call, TRBD2. TRBV1 is given as a pseudogene. This CDR3 is 16 amino acids long. The CDR3 is CTSSHHRTSGRETQYF. CDR3 in DNA: TGCACCAGCAGCCACCACCGGACTAGCGGACGAGAGACCCAGTACTTC.

This sequence joins TRBV7-2 and TRBJ1-1; D call uncertain. The V and J ends lost 1 base and 4 bases respectively, with 10 bases between them. Germline V CDR1 and CDR2: SGHTA, FQGNSA. The CDR3 consists of 14 residues. CDR3 region: CASSLEGSITEAFF. DNA for the CDR3: TGTGCCAGCAGCTTAGAGGGAAGTATCACTGAAGCTTTCTTT.

The chain uses TRBV6-6 and TRBJ2-2, with 9 bases aligning to TRBD1. Germline CDR1 MNHNY, CDR2 SVGAGI (reference sequence). CDR3 length equals 13 residues. With 7 bases clipped from V and 4 bases from J, the junction kept 1 base outside the gene matches. Here the CDR3 reads CASMTGGTGELFF. In DNA, the CDR3 is TGTGCCAGCATGACAGGGGGCACCGGGGAGCTGTTTTTT.

J is TRBJ2-7 and V is TRBV6-2 or TRBV6-3; D is undetermined. Germline CDR1 reads MNHEY; CDR2 reads SVGEGT. The CDR3 extends over 12 amino acids. The ends were cut back, 6 bases at V and 2 bases at J, with 8 bases in the middle. The CDR3 DNA follows: TGTGCCAGCAGCGATGACCCCTACGAGCAGTACTTC. Residues: CASSDDPYEQYF.

This chain uses TRBV28 with TRBJ1-4; D perhaps matches TRBD1 (6 bases). Germline CDR1 reads MDHEN; CDR2 reads SYDVKM. The V gene lost 10 bases and the J gene lost 3 bases, with 12 bases spanning the gap. The CDR3 runs 13 residues. The CDR3, as DNA: TGTGCCACCGGGGGACAATCTAATGAAAAACTGTTTTTT. This sequence encodes CATGGQSNEKLFF. Together with reference TRBV28 and TRBJ1-4, the CDR3 gives the full variable domain: DVKVTQSSRYLVKRTGEKVFLECVQDMDHENMFWYRQDPGLGLRLIYFSYDVKMKEKGDIPEGYSVSREKKERFSLILESASTNQTSMYLCATGGQSNEKLFFGSGTQLSVL.

The chain recombines TRBV6-2 or TRBV6-3 with TRBJ1-2; 8 bases map to TRBD1. CDR3 length equals 14 residues. Germline-derived CDR1 and CDR2 are MNHEY and SVGEGT. The V gene end was trimmed by 6 bases and the J gene end by 2 bases; junction bases not matched to a gene: 5. CDR3 sequence: CASSHGQGNYGYTF. For the CDR3, the DNA is TGTGCCAGCAGCCACGGACAGGGCAACTATGGCTACACCTTC.

The chain has TRBV7-8 and TRBJ2-2; D is uncertain. Trimming stripped 1 base from V and 0 bases from J, with 15 bases between. Germline V gene sequence: CDR1 SGHVS, CDR2 FQNEAQ. The CDR3 totals 18 residues. The CDR3 coding sequence is TGTGCCAGCAGCTTAGGAAACCGTGCTAGAACGAACACCGGGGAGCTGTTTTTT. Amino acids: CASSLGNRARTNTGELFF.

The CDR3 DNA sequence: TGTGCCAGCAGCTTAACGGTCAACGATGGCTACACCTTC. As protein: CASSLTVNDGYTF. The chain is built from TRBV7-3 and TRBJ1-2; D uncertain. The CDR3 contains 13 residues. V lost 0 bases and J 6 bases, leaving 8 bases between the germline ends. CDR1 and CDR2 (germline): SGHTA, FQGTGA.

This clone was seen just once. The genes are TRBV7-9 and TRBJ2-1; 9 bases match TRBD2. The CDR3 has 12 amino acids. The germline CDR1 and CDR2 sequences are SEHNR and FQNEAQ (reference sequence). J lost 12 bases, V lost 1 base, and 1 base had no gene match. The CDR3 loop is CASSLGGGVQFF. The CDR3 DNA reads TGTGCCAGCAGCTTAGGCGGGGGGGTGCAGTTCTTC.

The gene calls are TRBV5-4 and TRBJ2-3; TRBD2 agrees at 8 bases. Germline V gives CDR1 SGHNT, CDR2 YYREEE (reference sequence). CDR3 size: 17 residues. After removal of 2 bases from V and 2 bases from J, the junction contained 10 bases not matched to a gene. This chain's CDR3 is CASSLGYGGGPTDTQYF. Written as DNA, the CDR3 is TGTGCCAGCAGCTTAGGTTATGGCGGGGGGCCCACAGATACGCAGTATTTT.

This chain connects TRBV6-5 to TRBJ2-1, with 10 nucleotides matching TRBD2. This CDR3 spans 15 amino acids. Germline V gene lookup returns CDR1 MNHEY and CDR2 SVGAGI. The V segment lost 0 bases and the J segment 6 bases; nucleotides outside the gene matches: 2. The CDR3: CASSYSGLAANEQFF. DNA of the CDR3: TGTGCCAGCAGTTACTCCGGACTAGCGGCCAATGAGCAGTTCTTC.

The V and J genes are TRBV18 and TRBJ1-4, with a possible D match to TRBD1 (6 bases). The germline CDR1 and CDR2 sequences are KGHSH and LQKENI. The CDR3 loop spans 15 amino acids. Deletions cut 2 bases from V and 3 bases from J, with 10 bases between. CDR3 residues: CASSPMGQANEKLFF. For the CDR3, the DNA is TGTGCCAGCTCACCAATGGGACAAGCTAATGAAAAACTGTTTTTT.

This clone was found a few times. The rearrangement links TRBV21-1 to TRBJ1-1; TRBD1 was called by the table and not checked on the DNA. TRBV21-1 is a listed pseudogene. CDR3 length: 17 amino acids. The CDR3: CASSKTHKGIMNTEAFF. The CDR3 DNA follows: TGTGCCAGCAGCAAGACCCACAAGGGGATTATGAACACTGAAGCTTTCTTT.

The chain joins TRBV28 to TRBJ2-5, with 7 nucleotides matching TRBD2. V lost 2 bases to trimming and J lost 3 bases; unmatched junction nucleotides: 3. The germline V gene has CDR1 MDHEN and CDR2 SYDVKM. The CDR3 has 14 amino acids. The CDR3 protein is CASSLSGNKETQYF. The CDR3 region has the DNA TGTGCCAGCAGTTTAAGCGGGAACAAAGAGACCCAGTACTTC. Full variable domain (rest looked up from reference TRBV28 and TRBJ2-5): DVKVTQSSRYLVKRTGEKVFLECVQDMDHENMFWYRQDPGLGLRLIYFSYDVKMKEKGDIPEGYSVSREKKERFSLILESASTNQTSMYLCASSLSGNKETQYFGPGTRLLVL.

The genes are TRBV7-9 and TRBJ2-7; 7 positions match TRBD2. The CDR3 has 16 amino acids. Germline loops: CDR1 SEHNR, CDR2 FQNEAQ (reference sequence). J lost 1 base, V lost 8 bases, and 14 bases had no gene match. CDR3 loop: CASGPRRGVGSYEQYF. The DNA for the CDR3 is TGTGCCAGCGGCCCAAGACGGGGGGTCGGATCCTACGAGCAGTACTTC.

This chain uses TRBV29-1 with TRBJ1-2; 10 bases align to TRBD1. The CDR3 runs to 14 residues. The V segment lost 7 bases and the J segment 4 bases; nucleotides outside the gene matches: 9. Germline lookup yields CDR1 SQVTM and CDR2 ANQGSEA. CDR3 sequence reads: CSGSGTGAGYGYTF. The CDR3 nucleotides read TGCAGCGGCTCCGGGACAGGGGCGGGCTATGGCTACACCTTC.